A selection of T cell receptor beta chains follows, all from one sample in a study of shared clonotypes between healthy human individuals. TCRdb keeps only in-frame clones here, not all; method: immunoSEQ multiplex PCR. The sample contains 2 million to 2.5 million clones, 85% to 95% of which appear only once. The sequencing input was naive CD8+ T cells from PBMCs. The receptors were sampled from a man aged 18 to 35 in good health. Some clones in this sample may be carry-over from other donors' samples. Both conserved end residues are part of each CDR3. Each record gives: clone size, D gene, J gene, V gene, CDR3 protein, CDR3 DNA. The D gene is left open where the match is weak. Clone size is shown for a subset of rows, as once, few, many or a class of expanded clone.

>-|-|TRBJ2-2|TRBV28
CASSLEVPGELFF
TGTGCCAGCAGTTTAGAGGTCCCCGGGGAGCTGTTTTTT
>-|TRBD2|TRBJ2-1|TRBV11-2
CASSQPLSGRVNEQFF
TGTGCCAGCAGCCAGCCCCTTAGCGGGAGGGTGAATGAGCAGTTCTTC
>-|-|TRBJ2-1|TRBV9
CASSVVANGGWDSSYNEQFF
TGTGCCAGCAGCGTAGTAGCAAACGGGGGGTGGGACAGCTCCTACAATGAGCAGTTCTTC
>-|-|TRBJ2-7|TRBV12-2
CASRPRQGSSYEQYF
TGTGCAAGTCGCCCTAGACAGGGTAGCTCCTACGAGCAGTACTTC
>-|TRBD1|TRBJ1-1|TRBV19
CASSIGGQMNTEAFF
TGTGCCAGTAGTATAGGGGGACAGATGAACACTGAAGCTTTCTTT
>-|TRBD1|TRBJ1-5|TRBV6-5
CASSYSAGGQPQHF
TGTGCCAGCAGTTACTCGGCAGGGGGTCAGCCCCAGCATTTT
>-|-|TRBJ2-6|TRBV7-9
CASSSGANVLTF
TGTGCCAGCAGTTCTGGGGCCAACGTCCTGACTTTC
>-|TRBD2|TRBJ2-3|TRBV6-5
CASKLAATQYF
TGTGCCAGCAAACTAGCGGCAACGCAGTATTTT
>-|TRBD2|TRBJ2-6|TRBV9
CASSVELAGVYGANVLTF
TGTGCCAGCAGCGTAGAACTAGCGGGAGTCTATGGGGCCAACGTCCTGACTTTC
>-|-|TRBJ2-1|TRBV27
CASSLQGNEQFF
TGTGCCAGCAGCTTACAGGGCAATGAGCAGTTCTTC
>-|TRBD1|TRBJ2-1|TRBV5-1
CASLPDRGYMNEQFF
TGCGCCAGCCTACCCGACAGGGGGTATATGAATGAGCAGTTCTTC
>-|-|TRBJ1-2|TRBV9
CASSGRTAPSYTF
TGTGCCAGCAGCGGAAGGACGGCCCCTAGCTACACCTTC
>-|TRBD1|TRBJ1-4|TRBV27
CASSIQGADEKLFF
TGTGCCAGCAGTATACAGGGGGCGGATGAAAAACTGTTTTTT
>once|-|TRBJ2-2|TRBV5-1
CASSLDDRYGTGELFF
TGCGCCAGCAGCTTGGACGACAGGTACGGCACCGGGGAGCTGTTTTTT
>-|-|TRBJ2-2|TRBV11-3
CASSPNRGGYGELFF
TGTGCCAGCAGCCCTAACAGGGGGGGGTACGGGGAGCTGTTTTTT
>-|-|TRBJ1-1|TRBV2
CASSEGDAGTEAFF
TGTGCCAGCAGTGAAGGCGACGCGGGCACTGAAGCTTTCTTT
>-|-|TRBJ2-7|TRBV7-9
CASSLEGLEQYF
TGTGCCAGCAGCTTAGAGGGCCTCGAGCAGTACTTC
>-|-|TRBJ2-1|TRBV5-1
CASSLGVYNEQFF
TGCGCCAGCAGCTTGGGAGTATACAATGAGCAGTTCTTC
>-|TRBD2|TRBJ2-7|TRBV4-1
CASSARLAGWYEQYF
TGCGCCAGCAGCGCCCGACTAGCGGGGTGGTACGAGCAGTACTTC
>-|-|TRBJ1-1|TRBV5-8
CASSQDRSIASYHTEAFF
TGTGCCAGCAGCCAAGACAGGAGTATTGCGTCTTACCACACTGAAGCTTTCTTT
>once|TRBD2|TRBJ2-1|TRBV27
CASRAGLAEYNEQFF
TGTGCCAGTAGAGCGGGACTAGCGGAGTACAATGAGCAGTTCTTC
>-|TRBD1|TRBJ1-1|TRBV5-8
CASSKRTGVNTEAFF
TGTGCCAGCAGCAAACGGACAGGGGTGAACACTGAAGCTTTCTTT